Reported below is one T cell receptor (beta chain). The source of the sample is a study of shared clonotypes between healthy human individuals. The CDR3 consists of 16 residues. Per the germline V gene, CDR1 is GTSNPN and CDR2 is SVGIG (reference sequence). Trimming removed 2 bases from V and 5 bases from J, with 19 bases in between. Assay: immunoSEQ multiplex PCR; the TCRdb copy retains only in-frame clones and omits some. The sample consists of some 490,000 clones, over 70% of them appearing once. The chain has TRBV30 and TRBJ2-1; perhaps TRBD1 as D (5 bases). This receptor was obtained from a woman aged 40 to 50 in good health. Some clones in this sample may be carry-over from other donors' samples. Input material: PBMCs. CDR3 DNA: TGTGCCTGGAGTAGGGGATCCTACCACATTGACAATGAGCAGTTCTTC. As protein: CAWSRGSYHIDNEQFF.